The 21 T cell receptor beta chains below all came from one sample that was sequenced in a study of cytomegalovirus exposure and HLA in healthy donors. 60 Vbeta and 13 Jbeta primers were used in PCR. Repertoires were generated with immunoSEQ multiplex PCR, while TCRdb's copy carries only in-frame clones and drops some. The sample holds fewer than 70,000 clones, 65% to 90% seen once. Input material: PBMCs. Receptors were obtained from a human donor in good health.

The chain carries TRBV4-1 and TRBJ2-7, with D possibly being TRBD2 (5 bases). CDR3 size: 13 residues. CDR1 MGHRA and CDR2 YSYEKL come from the germline V gene. With 4 bases removed from V and 2 bases from J, the gap between germline ends came to 9 bases. The CDR3 DNA reads TGCGCCAGCAGCCGGAGCGGCCCCTACGAGCAGTACTTC. Protein sequence: CASSRSGPYEQYF.

CDR3 DNA sequence: TGTGCCAGCAGCAGTACAGGGTCTGGGGCCAACGTCCTGACTTTC. This gives the protein CASSSTGSGANVLTF. The chain has TRBV5-4 and TRBJ2-6; possibly TRBD1 for D (6 bases). V lost 4 bases to trimming and J lost 1 base, with 9 bases between them. Germline-derived CDR1 and CDR2 are SGHNT and YYREEE (reference sequence). The CDR3 loop spans 15 amino acids.

This chain links TRBV18 with TRBJ2-1; TRBD2 is a possible D gene (7 bases). The germline V and J ends were trimmed by 3 bases and 0 bases, with 15 bases remaining between them. The CDR3 is 17 residues long. Germline CDR1 and CDR2: KGHSH and LQKENI. CDR3 nucleotides: TGTGCCAGCTCACCGCTGGGGGGGCGGGGCTCCTACAATGAGCAGTTCTTC. This encodes CASSPLGGRGSYNEQFF. Filled out from reference TRBV18 and TRBJ2-1, the complete variable domain reads NAGVMQNPRHLVRRRGQEARLRCSPMKGHSHVYWYRQLPEEGLKFMVYLQKENIIDESGMPKERFSAEFPKEGPSILRIQQVVRGDSAAYFCASSPLGGRGSYNEQFFGPGTRLTVL.

This clone occurred a few times. The chain has TRBV6-1 and TRBJ1-3; D is ambiguous. The CDR3 has 13 amino acids. V was pared by 6 bases and J by 1 base, with 7 bases between. CDR1 is MNHNS, CDR2 SASEGT, per germline. The CDR3 nucleotides are TGTGCCAGCAGGGCTGGTTCTGGAAACACCATATATTTT. Protein: CASRAGSGNTIYF.

The count of this clone is one. As DNA, the CDR3 is TGCAGCGTTTCCCAGGGGGCAGGGCAGCCCCAGCATTTT. This gives the protein CSVSQGAGQPQHF. This chain joins TRBV29-1 and TRBJ1-5; 8 nucleotides agree with TRBD1. The CDR3 has 13 residues. The V and J ends lost 5 bases and 7 bases, in that order; junction bases with no gene match: 7. CDR1 and CDR2 from the germline V gene are SQVTM and ANQGSEA.

This clone occurred once. The chain uses TRBV18 and TRBJ2-1; TRBD2 agrees at 8 bases. The germline CDR1 and CDR2 sequences are KGHSH and LQKENI. The CDR3 has 13 amino acids. The ends lost 3 bases at V and 6 bases at J; junction bases unmatched: 1. The CDR3 reads CASSPSGINEQFF. The CDR3 nucleotides read TGTGCCAGCTCACCTAGCGGGATCAATGAGCAGTTCTTC.

This sequence joins TRBV11-2 and TRBJ1-1; no firm D call. This CDR3 is 13 amino acids long. The germline V gene has CDR1 SGHAT and CDR2 FQNNGV. The ends were cut back, 2 bases at V and 2 bases at J, with 6 bases in the middle. The CDR3 DNA is TGTGCCAGCAGCTTATACAGCAACACTGAAGCTTTCTTT. This codes for CASSLYSNTEAFF.

This clone was counted once. V usage is TRBV10-3 and J usage is TRBJ2-2; D perhaps matches TRBD1 (6 bases). V was trimmed by 8 bases and J by 7 bases, leaving 20 bases between them. In germline, CDR1 is ENHRY, CDR2 SYGVKD. The CDR3 covers 15 residues. The CDR3: CAISGHRDAGGELFF. The CDR3 bases are TGTGCCATCTCGGGACACCGGGACGCGGGCGGGGAGCTGTTTTTT.

The rearrangement links TRBV28 to TRBJ1-1; a weak D match, TRBD1 (6 bases). Looked up from germline, CDR1 is MDHEN and CDR2 is SYDVKM. This CDR3 has 13 residues. Between the trimmed V and J ends, which lost 3 bases and 7 bases, there was a span of 12 bases. CDR3 residues: CASSFQDSNEAFF. The CDR3 DNA follows: TGTGCCAGCAGTTTCCAGGACAGTAATGAAGCTTTCTTT.

This clone was detected once. The chain carries TRBV15 and TRBJ2-2; D possibly corresponds to TRBD1 (5 bases). CDR1 is LNHNV and CDR2 is YYDKDF in the germline V gene (reference sequence). The CDR3 spans 14 residues. Deletions cut 1 base from V and 3 bases from J, with 6 bases between. CDR3 in DNA: TGTGCCACCAGCAGAGCCAGGGACACCGGGGAGCTGTTTTTT. Translation: CATSRARDTGELFF. The complete variable domain, with remaining parts taken from reference TRBV15 and TRBJ2-2, reads DAMVIQNPRYQVTQFGKPVTLSCSQTLNHNVMYWYQQKSSQAPKLLFHYYDKDFNNEADTPDNFQSRRPNTSFCFLDIRSPGLGDTAMYLCATSRARDTGELFFGEGSRLTVL.

This clone occurred once. V is TRBV18 and J is TRBJ1-6; D ambiguous. CDR1 and CDR2 from the germline V gene are KGHSH and LQKENI. CDR3 length: 14 residues. Trimming left V 0 bases short and J 7 bases short, with 7 bases between. CDR3: CASSPPLANSPLHF. The CDR3 DNA is TGTGCCAGCTCACCACCGTTGGCCAATTCACCCCTCCACTTT.

The chain joins TRBV27 to TRBJ1-2; D is uncertain. The CDR3 is 10 residues long. With 7 bases removed from V and 5 bases from J, the gap between germline ends came to 5 bases. Germline CDR1 and CDR2: MNHEY and SMNVEV (reference sequence). CDR3: CASIEYGYTF. The DNA of the CDR3 is TGTGCCAGCATTGAGTATGGCTACACCTTC.

The rearrangement links TRBV15 to TRBJ2-1; 7 bases align to TRBD2. Trimming at V came to 5 bases and at J to 3 bases, leaving 10 bases not matched to a gene. Germline CDR1 LNHNV, CDR2 YYDKDF (reference sequence). The length of the CDR3 is 16 residues. CDR3 sequence reads: CATSSQVAGVYNEQFF. CDR3 DNA: TGTGCCACCAGCTCCCAGGTTGCGGGAGTCTACAATGAGCAGTTCTTC.

The chain recombines TRBV10-3 with TRBJ2-1, with D unresolved. CDR1 and CDR2 (germline): ENHRY, SYGVKD. Trimming took 3 bases from V and 7 from J, leaving 7 bases between them. This CDR3 spans 12 amino acids. This CDR3 reads CAISDDRNEQFF. The DNA for the CDR3 is TGTGCCATCAGTGATGATCGGAATGAGCAGTTCTTC.

The J gene is TRBJ1-3, the V gene TRBV6-1; D possibly corresponds to TRBD1 (6 bases). This CDR3 has 16 residues. In germline, CDR1 is MNHNS, CDR2 SASEGT. V shed 3 bases and J shed 2 bases, with 14 bases lying between them. Here the CDR3 DNA reads TGTGCCAGCAGTGAGCCACAGGGCAACACTGGAAACACCATATATTTT. Its translation: CASSEPQGNTGNTIYF.

Regarding this clone: At one boundary the junction diverges from the germline segment, which might be a read error. The chain employs TRBV7-2 and TRBJ1-3, with D uncertain. Germline values: CDR1 SGHTA, CDR2 FQGNSA. CDR3 size: 13 residues. The CDR3 reads CASSPVEGSTIYF. CDR3 nucleotide sequence: TGTGCCAGCAGCCCGGTGGAGGGAAGCACCATATATTTT.

The rearrangement links TRBV9 to TRBJ2-5; 12 positions match TRBD1. The V gene's germline CDR1 is SGDLS and CDR2 YYNGEE. The CDR3 is 15 residues long. The trim removed 5 bases at V and 5 bases at J, leaving 7 bases unmatched. The CDR3 coding sequence is TGTGCCAGCAGTGACCGGGACAGGGGGCAGGAGACCCAGTACTTC. Its translation: CASSDRDRGQETQYF.

The rearrangement uses TRBV9 and TRBJ2-7; 8 nucleotides align to TRBD1. CDR3 length: 13 amino acids. From germline, CDR1 is SGDLS and CDR2 YYNGEE. The V and J ends lost 3 bases and 4 bases, in that order; junction bases with no gene match: 3. The CDR3 here is CASSGGTGYEQYF. The CDR3 bases are TGTGCCAGCAGCGGGGGGACAGGTTACGAGCAGTACTTC.

The count of this clone is one. V gene TRBV14 combines with J gene TRBJ2-1, with TRBD2 matching over 7 bases. V shed 0 bases, J shed 6 bases, and the junction held 20 bases outside the gene matches. Germline CDR1 is SGHDN and CDR2 is FVKESK. CDR3 length: 20 residues. The CDR3 DNA is TGTGCCAGCAGCCAAGATGAGTGGGGGGGTCGAGGTTCCTTACCCAATGAGCAGTTCTTC. Translating gives CASSQDEWGGRGSLPNEQFF. Together with reference TRBV14 and TRBJ2-1, the CDR3 gives the full variable domain: EAGVTQFPSHSVIEKGQTVTLRCDPISGHDNLYWYRRVMGKEIKFLLHFVKESKQDESGMPNNRFLAERTGGTYSTLKVQPAELEDSGVYFCASSQDEWGGRGSLPNEQFFGPGTRLTVL.

The J gene is TRBJ2-1, the V gene TRBV25-1; perhaps TRBD2 as D (5 bases). The germline V gene has CDR1 MGHDK and CDR2 SYGVNS. CDR3 length equals 12 residues. V was shortened by 6 bases and J by 4 bases, with 7 bases between the two germline ends. The CDR3 sequence: CASRGLYNEQFF. In DNA form, the CDR3 reads TGTGCCAGCAGAGGACTTTACAATGAGCAGTTCTTC.

The genes are TRBV5-4 and TRBJ2-3; 9 positions agree with TRBD2. V shed 4 bases and J 3 bases; nucleotides not matched to a gene: 6. Germline assignment: CDR1 SGHNT and CDR2 YYREEE (reference sequence). The CDR3 contains 15 residues. The CDR3 reads CASSNSGSLTDTQYF. DNA of the CDR3: TGTGCCAGCAGCAATAGCGGGAGTTTGACAGATACGCAGTATTTT.